This T cell receptor beta chain comes out of a study of blood T cells in healthy people across ages (dated by TCRdb to between 2014 and 2016). As for the study more broadly: In model experiments, template switching captured roughly one uniquely barcoded TCR beta cDNA molecule for every two T cells. Two additional independent replicas of 1 million unique cDNA reads from the same blood draw were analyzed for two donors (one aged 18 to 30 and one aged 80 or older). Donors were grouped into four age groups: young (average approximately 15 years), middle-aged (less than 40), aged (around 56) and long-lived (about 89). Donors of different ages were randomly distributed across sequencing lanes to avoid experimental bias. To track age-related changes in TCR beta repertoire diversity, the study relied on deep sequencing normalized with unique cDNA molecular identifiers. On the study overall, not on this receptor specifically: There was a strong correlation between observed TCR beta diversity and the percentage of naive T cells measured by flow cytometry. The long-lived group showed more naive CD4+ T cells, fewer expanded clones and increased TCR diversity than the aged group, suggesting age selection. Donor CMV infection status was unknown, potentially confounding age-related changes in expanded clonotypes. Since profiling was done on bulk unsorted PBMCs, naive and antigen-experienced compartments could not be conclusively compared. Observed TCR beta diversity per million T cells fell roughly linearly with age, and a significant reduction was already apparent by age roughly 40. Estimates of total diversity based on one million sequenced T cells were regarded as lower bounds and as underestimates.

Donors were around 37 systemically healthy Caucasian individuals from Russia aged roughly 6 to 90 years. Each donor gave around 9.8 milliliters of peripheral blood, collected into EDTA-treated Vacutainer tubes. Ficoll-Paque density-gradient centrifugation was used to isolate PBMCs, with at least 7 million per sample. Trizol reagent was used to extract total RNA from the PBMCs, yielding at least 6 micrograms per sample. Naive CD45RAhigh/CD27high T cell percentages were measured by flow cytometry on a PBMC aliquot from every donor. Libraries were prepared through 5' RACE. TCRdb names Illumina HiSeq 2500 as the instrument used. A second roughly 6 to 11 cycle PCR used a sample-barcoded 5' primer and a J-beta primer mix. Each TCR beta cDNA molecule received a unique molecular identifier from a template-switch 5' adaptor carrying 12 random nucleotides. At least 2.5 million CDR3-containing paired-end reads were obtained from each sample. The Mint cDNA synthesis kit, primed by a TRBC-specific oligonucleotide, was used to synthesize first-strand cDNA from all RNA. Following uracil-DNA glycosylase treatment, a first 18-cycle PCR with universal primers M1SS and BC2_uni_R was performed on all cDNA. The source study handled its data this way. For normalization, 1 million high-quality reads, each with a distinct molecular identifier, were randomly selected from each sample. Reads with shared molecular identifiers were discarded instead of being binned into consensus sequences. MiTCR, with a Q25 quality threshold and the strictest error-elimination algorithm, was used for CDR3 identification, clonotype clustering and error correction. A nonparametric unseen species model using Euler transformation provided a lower-bound estimate of total TCR beta diversity. The raw public reads went through TCRdb reprocessing: fastp at Q25, MiXCR clone calling, in-frame beta chains kept. Merged by CDR3 protein, the rows form single entries marked with the most common genes and DNA. In this record, the V and J calls reflect TCRdb's handling and not the investigators' own analysis. In this sample the table shows about 1,600,000 distinct CDR3 sequences, roughly 45% of which occur a single time. The ten largest clones represent 7% to 9% of the sample.

From the germline V gene (reference sequence), CDR1 is SEHNR and CDR2 is FQNEAQ. Counted from cysteine to phenylalanine, this CDR3 has 16 amino acids. Kept here is only the CDR3 DNA, which spans 48 bases and is read in frame from base 1. V loses 5 bases at its end and J loses 4 bases; junction bases beyond the gene matches: 12. This clonotype was seen only a few times. What this receptor recognizes is not known. There are no base qualities to consult, and no much larger clone falls within one base. The rearranged segments are TRBV7-9 and TRBJ2-7; 9 middle bases align to TRBD1. Input material: blood. This receptor was taken from a woman younger than 30 in good health. In nucleotides, the sequence is TGTGCCAGCAGCAGTACGGGACAGGGTTGGAGGTACGAGCAGTACTTC. This translates into CASSSTGQGWRYEQYF.